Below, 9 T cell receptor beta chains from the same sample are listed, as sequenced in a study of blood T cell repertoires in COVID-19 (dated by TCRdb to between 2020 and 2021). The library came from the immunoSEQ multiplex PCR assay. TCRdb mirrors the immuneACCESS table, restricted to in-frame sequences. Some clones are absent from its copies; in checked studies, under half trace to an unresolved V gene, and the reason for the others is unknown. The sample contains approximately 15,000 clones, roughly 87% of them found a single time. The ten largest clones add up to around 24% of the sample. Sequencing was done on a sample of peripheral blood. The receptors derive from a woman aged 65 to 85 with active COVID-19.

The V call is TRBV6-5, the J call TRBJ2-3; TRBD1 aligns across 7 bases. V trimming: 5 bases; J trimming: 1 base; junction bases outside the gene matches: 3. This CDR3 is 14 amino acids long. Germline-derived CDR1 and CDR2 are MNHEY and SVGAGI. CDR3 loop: CASSLQGRTDTQYF. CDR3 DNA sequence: TGTGCCAGCAGTCTACAGGGGCGCACAGATACGCAGTATTTT.

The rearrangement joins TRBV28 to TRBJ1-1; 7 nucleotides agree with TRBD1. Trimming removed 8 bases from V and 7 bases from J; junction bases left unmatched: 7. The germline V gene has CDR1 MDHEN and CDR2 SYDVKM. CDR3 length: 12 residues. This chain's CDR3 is CASDDRVNEAFF. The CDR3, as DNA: TGTGCCAGCGATGACAGGGTGAATGAAGCTTTCTTT. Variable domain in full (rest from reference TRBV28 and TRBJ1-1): DVKVTQSSRYLVKRTGEKVFLECVQDMDHENMFWYRQDPGLGLRLIYFSYDVKMKEKGDIPEGYSVSREKKERFSLILESASTNQTSMYLCASDDRVNEAFFGQGTRLTVV.

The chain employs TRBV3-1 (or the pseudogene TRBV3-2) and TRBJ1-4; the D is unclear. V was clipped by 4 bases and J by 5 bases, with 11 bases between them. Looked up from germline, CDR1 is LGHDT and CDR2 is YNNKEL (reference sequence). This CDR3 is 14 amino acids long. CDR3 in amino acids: CASSPGGLNEKLFF. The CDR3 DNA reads TGTGCCAGCAGCCCCGGAGGGTTGAATGAAAAACTGTTTTTT.

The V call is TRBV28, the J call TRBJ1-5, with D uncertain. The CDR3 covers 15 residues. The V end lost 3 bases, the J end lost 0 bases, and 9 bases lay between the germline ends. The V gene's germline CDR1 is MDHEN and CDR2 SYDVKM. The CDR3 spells CASSLEDLSNQPQHF. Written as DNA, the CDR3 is TGTGCCAGCAGTTTGGAGGATCTTAGCAATCAGCCCCAGCATTTT.

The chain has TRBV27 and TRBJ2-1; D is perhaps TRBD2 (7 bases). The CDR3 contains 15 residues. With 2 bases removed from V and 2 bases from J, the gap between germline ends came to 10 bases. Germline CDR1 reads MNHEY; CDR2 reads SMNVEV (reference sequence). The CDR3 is CASSLRGGTYNEQFF. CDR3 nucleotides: TGTGCCAGCAGTTTAAGGGGGGGGACCTACAATGAGCAGTTCTTC.

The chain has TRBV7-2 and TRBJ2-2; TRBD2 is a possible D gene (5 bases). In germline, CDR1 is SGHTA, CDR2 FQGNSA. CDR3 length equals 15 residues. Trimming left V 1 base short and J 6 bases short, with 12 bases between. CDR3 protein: CASSLGSGIPGELFF. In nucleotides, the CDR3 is TGTGCCAGCAGCTTAGGGTCGGGAATCCCCGGGGAGCTGTTTTTT.

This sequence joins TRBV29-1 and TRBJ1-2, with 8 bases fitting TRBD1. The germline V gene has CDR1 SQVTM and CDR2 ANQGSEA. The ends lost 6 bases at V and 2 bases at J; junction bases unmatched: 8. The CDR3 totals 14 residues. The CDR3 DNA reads TGCAGCGTGGAGCACGGACAGGGAAACTATGGCTACACCTTC. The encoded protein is CSVEHGQGNYGYTF.

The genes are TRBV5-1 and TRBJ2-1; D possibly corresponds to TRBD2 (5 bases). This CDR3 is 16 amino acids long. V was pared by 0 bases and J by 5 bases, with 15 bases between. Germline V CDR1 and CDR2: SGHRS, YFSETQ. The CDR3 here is CASSLEDSSWHNEQFF. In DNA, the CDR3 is TGCGCCAGCAGCTTGGAGGACTCTAGCTGGCACAATGAGCAGTTCTTC.

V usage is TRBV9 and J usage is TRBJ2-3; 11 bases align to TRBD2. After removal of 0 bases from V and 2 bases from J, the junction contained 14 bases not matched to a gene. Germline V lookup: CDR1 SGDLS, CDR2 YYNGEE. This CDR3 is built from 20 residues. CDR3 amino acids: CASSVGASRTSGSPTDTQYF. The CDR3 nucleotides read TGTGCCAGCAGCGTAGGGGCTTCCCGGACTAGCGGGTCTCCCACAGATACGCAGTATTTT.